One and the same sample provided the 18 T cell receptor beta chains below, sequenced in a study of cytomegalovirus exposure and HLA in healthy donors. PCR employed 60 Vbeta and 13 Jbeta primers. Using immunoSEQ multiplex PCR, the repertoire was profiled, and TCRdb retains in-frame clones only, with some absent. The sample has roughly 150,000 clones, around three quarters seen once; the top ten hold approximately 1.5%. The sample consisted of PBMCs. These receptors originate from a man between 35 and 55 years old in good health and CMV-seronegative.

This clone has a handful of counts. The chain links TRBV18 to TRBJ2-7, with D maybe TRBD2 (6 bases). The germline V gene has CDR1 KGHSH and CDR2 LQKENI. This CDR3 spans 13 amino acids. V was trimmed by 6 bases and J by 0 bases, leaving 9 bases between them. The CDR3 protein is CASSYGSSYEQYF. In DNA, the CDR3 is TGTGCCAGCTCTTACGGGAGCTCCTACGAGCAGTACTTC.

This clone was seen a single time. The genes are TRBV7-9 and TRBJ2-5; D is unresolved. CDR3 size: 17 residues. Germline values: CDR1 SEHNR, CDR2 FQNEAQ (reference sequence). V lost 0 bases to trimming and J lost 0 bases, with 14 bases between them. CDR3 amino acids: CASSLARQRPYQETQYF. The CDR3 nucleotides read TGTGCCAGCAGCTTAGCGCGGCAGAGACCGTACCAAGAGACCCAGTACTTC.

The chain uses TRBV30 and TRBJ2-1; D remains ambiguous. The CDR3 is made up of 11 amino acids. Trimming took off 3 bases at V and 6 bases at J, with 6 bases between the two ends. The germline gives CDR1 GTSNPN, CDR2 SVGIG (reference sequence). The chain's CDR3 is CAWRSFNEQFF. In DNA form, the CDR3 reads TGTGCCTGGAGGTCATTCAATGAGCAGTTCTTC.

This clone was seen just once. This rearrangement joins TRBV28 to TRBJ1-1; D is perhaps TRBD1 (5 bases). Deletions cut 2 bases from V and 8 bases from J, with 6 bases between. CDR1 and CDR2 from the germline V gene are MDHEN and SYDVKM. CDR3 length: 11 amino acids. The CDR3 is CASSLRTEAFF. The CDR3 region has the DNA TGTGCCAGCAGTTTAAGGACAGAAGCTTTCTTT.

V is TRBV9 and J is TRBJ2-7; 7 nucleotides line up with TRBD1. Germline V gene lookup returns CDR1 SGDLS and CDR2 YYNGEE. J lost 3 bases, V lost 3 bases, and 9 bases had no gene match. The CDR3 length is 15 residues. CDR3 nucleotide sequence: TGTGCCAGCAGCGAGGCCGGGACAGTCGACTACGAGCAGTACTTC. It yields the protein CASSEAGTVDYEQYF. The full variable domain, completed using reference TRBV9 and TRBJ2-7, is DSGVTQTPKHLITATGQRVTLRCSPRSGDLSVYWYQQSLDQGLQFLIQYYNGEERAKGNILERFSAQQFPDLHSELNLSSLELGDSALYFCASSEAGTVDYEQYFGPGTRLTVT.

The V and J genes are TRBV27 and TRBJ1-1; 8 nucleotides agree with TRBD1. The germline CDR1 and CDR2 sequences are MNHEY and SMNVEV (reference sequence). This CDR3 region has 15 residues. J gave up 1 base and V 5 bases, and 6 bases lay outside the gene matches. CDR3 region: CASSPTGGQNTEAFF. CDR3 coding DNA: TGTGCCAGCAGTCCCACAGGGGGACAGAACACTGAAGCTTTCTTT.

The chain is built from TRBV6-1 and TRBJ2-7, with TRBD2 matching over 9 bases. V was pared by 6 bases and J by 2 bases, with 5 bases of the junction left unmatched. CDR1 MNHNS and CDR2 SASEGT come from the germline V gene. The CDR3 sequence is 14 residues long. CDR3 loop: CASRKAGGPYEQYF. The CDR3 bases are TGTGCCAGCAGAAAAGCGGGAGGTCCCTACGAGCAGTACTTC.

The chain links TRBV2 to TRBJ2-7; D call uncertain. Germline CDR1 is SNHLY and CDR2 is FYNNEI. V lost 4 bases, J lost 3 bases, and 10 bases lay in between. The CDR3 is made up of 13 amino acids. In nucleotides, the CDR3 is TGTGCCAGCAGTGCTGATCGCGGCTACGAGCAGTACTTC. Its translation: CASSADRGYEQYF.

The chain recombines TRBV6-5 with TRBJ2-7; 8 bases are a match to TRBD1. V lost 7 bases, J lost 2 bases, and 7 bases stayed unmatched. The CDR3 totals 14 residues. Germline V gives CDR1 MNHEY, CDR2 SVGAGI. The CDR3 bases are TGTGCCAGCAAGCCTGGACAGGGAACCTACGAGCAGTACGTC. It encodes CASKPGQGTYEQYV.

The gene calls are TRBV11-2 and TRBJ2-7, with TRBD2 as a possible D gene (5 bases). The CDR3 contains 14 residues. V was cut by 7 bases and J by 5 bases, with 18 bases left in between. The germline gives CDR1 SGHAT, CDR2 FQNNGV. CDR3 nucleotide sequence: TGTGCCAGCAACACTATTATCCGGCGGGACGAGCAGTACTTC. Translating it yields CASNTIIRRDEQYF.

The chain carries TRBV10-3 and TRBJ1-2; 8 nucleotides agree with TRBD1. The CDR3 length is 11 residues. The J segment lost 7 bases and the V segment lost 8 bases, leaving 3 bases of the junction unmatched. Germline V gene data show CDR1 as ENHRY and CDR2 as SYGVKD. The CDR3 DNA follows: TGTGCCATCGGACAGGGCTCTGGCTACACCTTC. It translates to CAIGQGSGYTF.

The chain joins TRBV9 to TRBJ1-2, with a possible D match to TRBD1 (5 bases). Deletions cut 0 bases from V and 4 bases from J, with 13 bases between. This CDR3 contains 15 residues. The germline V gene encodes CDR1 SGDLS and CDR2 YYNGEE. In DNA, the CDR3 is TGTGCCAGCAGCGTAGAGGCAGGGCGACCCTATGGCTACACCTTC. Translation: CASSVEAGRPYGYTF.

The rearrangement uses TRBV18 and TRBJ2-4; no reliable D call. Germline CDR1 reads KGHSH; CDR2 reads LQKENI. There are 14 residues in the CDR3. V lost 2 bases and J 1 base, leaving 6 bases between the germline ends. The CDR3 region has the DNA TGTGCCAGCTCACCAGCGGCGGCCAAAAACATTCAGTACTTC. This sequence encodes CASSPAAAKNIQYF.

On this clone: At one end the junction does not follow the germline gene, possibly because of a read error. The chain employs TRBV7-9 and TRBJ1-1, with D possibly TRBD1 on 5 matching bases. The CDR3 runs to 15 residues. Germline values: CDR1 SEHNR, CDR2 FQNEAQ (reference sequence). The CDR3 DNA sequence: TGTTCCAGCTCCGGGGGGGGACGTGAATACACTGAAGCTTTCTTT. Amino acid sequence: CSSSGGGREYTEAFF.

V usage is TRBV18 and J usage is TRBJ1-1, with 7 positions matching TRBD1. The CDR3 is made up of 15 amino acids. Trimming removed 1 base from V and 1 base from J; junction bases left unmatched: 3. The germline CDR1 and CDR2 sequences are KGHSH and LQKENI. CDR3: CASSPLTGPNTEAFF. CDR3 in DNA: TGTGCCAGCTCACCACTGACAGGGCCGAACACTGAAGCTTTCTTT. Combining the CDR3 with reference TRBV18 and TRBJ1-1 gives the whole variable domain NAGVMQNPRHLVRRRGQEARLRCSPMKGHSHVYWYRQLPEEGLKFMVYLQKENIIDESGMPKERFSAEFPKEGPSILRIQQVVRGDSAAYFCASSPLTGPNTEAFFGQGTRLTVV.

This rearrangement joins TRBV10-3 to TRBJ1-1, with TRBD1 matching over 8 bases. The J segment lost 6 bases and the V segment lost 6 bases, leaving 6 bases of the junction unmatched. The CDR3 is made up of 13 amino acids. From germline, CDR1 is ENHRY and CDR2 SYGVKD. The CDR3 coding sequence is TGTGCCATCAGGGACAGGGTAGCCGCTGAAGCTTTCTTT. It specifies CAIRDRVAAEAFF.

The chain links TRBV9 to TRBJ1-3; possibly TRBD1 for D (6 bases). The CDR3 has 16 amino acids. Germline V gives CDR1 SGDLS, CDR2 YYNGEE. Trimming cost V 0 bases and J 0 bases, with 10 bases left between them. The CDR3 here is CASSVAGDYSGNTIYF. In nucleotides, the CDR3 is TGTGCCAGCAGCGTAGCAGGGGACTACTCTGGAAACACCATATATTTT.

The J gene is TRBJ2-3, the V gene TRBV6-5, with D perhaps matching TRBD2 (5 bases). The CDR3 consists of 13 residues. In germline, CDR1 is MNHEY, CDR2 SVGAGI. Deletions cut 7 bases from V and 2 bases from J, with 10 bases between. The CDR3 region is CASMRANTDTQYF. CDR3 DNA: TGTGCCAGCATGAGGGCTAACACAGATACGCAGTATTTT.